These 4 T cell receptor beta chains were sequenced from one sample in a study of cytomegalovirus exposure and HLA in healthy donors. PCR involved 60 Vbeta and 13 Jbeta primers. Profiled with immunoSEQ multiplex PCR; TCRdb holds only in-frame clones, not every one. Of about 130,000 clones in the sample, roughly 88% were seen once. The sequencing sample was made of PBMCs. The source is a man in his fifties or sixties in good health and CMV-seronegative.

The CDR3 DNA reads as TGTGCCAGCAGTGGGGGCGTCTACGAGCAGTACTTC. It specifies CASSGGVYEQYF. This chain joins TRBV6-1 and TRBJ2-7, with D possibly being TRBD1 (5 bases). From germline, CDR1 is MNHNS and CDR2 SASEGT. V lost 4 bases and J 3 bases, leaving 7 bases between the germline ends. The length of the CDR3 is 12 residues.

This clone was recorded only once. CDR3 loop: CASRRGGNYGYTF. CDR3 nucleotides: TGTGCCAGCAGGCGAGGGGGTAACTATGGCTACACCTTC. This chain joins TRBV6-5 and TRBJ1-2; D perhaps matches TRBD1 (6 bases). Trimming took off 6 bases at V and 1 base at J, with 9 bases between the two ends. Looked up from germline, CDR1 is MNHEY and CDR2 is SVGAGI. The CDR3 has 13 amino acids.

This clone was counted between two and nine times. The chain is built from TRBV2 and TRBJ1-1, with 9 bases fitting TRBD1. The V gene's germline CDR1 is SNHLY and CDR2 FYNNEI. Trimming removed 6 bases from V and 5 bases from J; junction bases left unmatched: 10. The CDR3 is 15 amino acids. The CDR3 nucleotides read TGTGCCAGCAGGGCCGATACAGGGGGCACGACTGAAGCTTTCTTT. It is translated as CASRADTGGTTEAFF.

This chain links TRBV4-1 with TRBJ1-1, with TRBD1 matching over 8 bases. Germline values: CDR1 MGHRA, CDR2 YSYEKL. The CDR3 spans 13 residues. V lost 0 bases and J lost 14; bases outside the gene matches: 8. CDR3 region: CASSQDVRGLGFF. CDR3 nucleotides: TGCGCCAGCAGCCAAGATGTCAGGGGGCTGGGCTTCTTT.